The source of this T cell receptor (beta chain) is a study of cytomegalovirus exposure and HLA in healthy donors. Study summary: T cells numbering around 190 million yielded 100 million to 120 million unique TCR beta sequences in an earlier analysis.

The PCR had 60 Vbeta and 13 Jbeta primers. Generated by immunoSEQ multiplex PCR, the TCRdb table keeps only in-frame clones and is missing some. This sample carries approximately 100,000 clones, 77% of them seen once, and the ten largest clones take 9.5% to 13%. Overall study results and limits: According to the study, 150 to 200 TCR beta chains were cytomegalovirus-associated. About 87% or about 30% of the time was how often most TCR beta V segments were productive, according to an earlier analysis.

The CDR3 has 16 amino acids. The ends lost 4 bases at V and 5 bases at J; junction bases unmatched: 13. Germline CDR1 is MDHEN and CDR2 is SYDVKM. Points on this clone: Its antigen is not identified.

This clonotype originated in a middle-aged man in good health and CMV-seropositive. Sequenced sample: PBMCs. The chain joins TRBV28 to TRBJ1-2; TRBD1 matches at 7 bases. Here the CDR3 DNA reads TGTGCCAGCAGTTCCATGAGCCGACAGGGATTGTATGGCTACACCTTC. Translating it yields CASSSMSRQGLYGYTF.